These T cell receptor beta chains were read from a single sample in a study of CD8 T cells in ankylosing spondylitis. Each CDR3 protein is one row after TCRdb ran MiXCR on the 5' RACE reads. The sample lists 200,000 to 250,000 distinct CDR3 sequences, about 6.7% occurring once. The sequenced material came from blood, either unsorted or a sorted T cell fraction (not recorded which). The receptors were gathered from a male donor with ankylosing spondylitis. The CDR3 runs from the conserved cysteine through the conserved F or W. A D gene is named only where the DNA matches it firmly. Clone size is not always given. Where it is, it says once, few, many or a class for expanded clones.

j_call: TRBJ1-1; clone_size: .; d_call: .; v_call: TRBV7-6; cdr3_nt: TGTGCCAGCAGCTCAGGCAGGGAAGCTTTCTTT; cdr3_aa: CASSSGREAFF
j_call: TRBJ2-1; clone_size: many; d_call: .; v_call: TRBV27; cdr3_nt: TGTGCCAGCAGTCCATCTTTTGGGAGCTCTGGTGAGCAGTTCTTC; cdr3_aa: CASSPSFGSSGEQFF
j_call: TRBJ2-4; clone_size: many; d_call: TRBD1; v_call: TRBV15; cdr3_nt: TGTGCCACCAGCAGCGCCCGGAACAGGGGAAACATTCAGTACTTC; cdr3_aa: CATSSARNRGNIQYF
j_call: TRBJ2-1; clone_size: .; d_call: .; v_call: TRBV6-5; cdr3_nt: TGTGCCAGCAGAGAGGGGGAGTATGAGCAGTTCTTC; cdr3_aa: CASREGEYEQFF
j_call: TRBJ2-1; clone_size: many; d_call: TRBD2; v_call: TRBV12-3/TRBV12-4; cdr3_nt: TGTGCCAGCAGCCCAGCTAGCGGGAAGGTCGATGAGCAGTTCTTC; cdr3_aa: CASSPASGKVDEQFF
j_call: TRBJ1-1; clone_size: .; d_call: .; v_call: TRBV6-2/TRBV6-3; cdr3_nt: TGTGCCAGCAGCCCGATTCGGAGTGGTCGCACTGAAGCTTTCTTT; cdr3_aa: CASSPIRSGRTEAFF
j_call: TRBJ1-2; clone_size: few; d_call: .; v_call: TRBV18; cdr3_nt: TGTGCCAGCTCACCACCGATCACCGGTGGCTACACCTTC; cdr3_aa: CASSPPITGGYTF
j_call: TRBJ2-1; clone_size: many; d_call: .; v_call: TRBV20-1; cdr3_nt: TGCAGTGCGGCCTTCAGGGGCGGGGTCTACAATGAGCAGTTCTTC; cdr3_aa: CSAAFRGGVYNEQFF
j_call: TRBJ2-1; clone_size: .; d_call: .; v_call: TRBV19; cdr3_nt: TGTGCCAGTAGTATCGGGACCGAGCAGTTCTTC; cdr3_aa: CASSIGTEQFF
j_call: TRBJ2-3; clone_size: many; d_call: TRBD2; v_call: TRBV4-1; cdr3_nt: TGCGCCAGCAGCCGAGCACTAGCGGGAGTACCAGATACGCAGTATTTT; cdr3_aa: CASSRALAGVPDTQYF
j_call: TRBJ2-7; clone_size: many; d_call: .; v_call: TRBV5-4; cdr3_nt: TGTGCCAGCAGCTTGCTTCATAGGAACCCGGGGTCCTACGAGCAGTACTTC; cdr3_aa: CASSLLHRNPGSYEQYF
j_call: TRBJ2-7; clone_size: many; d_call: .; v_call: TRBV27; cdr3_nt: TGTGCCAGCAGTTTAACGCAGAGCTCCTACGAGCAGTACTTC; cdr3_aa: CASSLTQSSYEQYF
j_call: TRBJ2-7; clone_size: many; d_call: .; v_call: TRBV10-3; cdr3_nt: TGTGCCATCAGGACCGGGGCGGAGGGTACCTACGAGCAGTACTTC; cdr3_aa: CAIRTGAEGTYEQYF
j_call: TRBJ2-5; clone_size: many; d_call: .; v_call: TRBV28; cdr3_nt: TGTGCCAGCAGTTTGGGCGGGGTTGTGGCCAAAGAGACCCAGTACTTC; cdr3_aa: CASSLGGVVAKETQYF
j_call: TRBJ2-5; clone_size: few; d_call: .; v_call: TRBV14; cdr3_nt: TGTGCCAGCAGCCAAGCGGGACACCTCCAAGAGACCCAGTACTTC; cdr3_aa: CASSQAGHLQETQYF
j_call: TRBJ1-3; clone_size: many; d_call: TRBD1; v_call: TRBV15; cdr3_nt: TGTGCCACCGGGGACAGGGGGAATCGAAACACCATATATTTT; cdr3_aa: CATGDRGNRNTIYF
j_call: TRBJ1-2; clone_size: many; d_call: .; v_call: TRBV20-1; cdr3_nt: TGCAGTGCTAGGGGACGTACGTCTAACTATGGCTACACCTTC; cdr3_aa: CSARGRTSNYGYTF
j_call: TRBJ2-1; clone_size: .; d_call: .; v_call: TRBV20-1; cdr3_nt: TGCAGTGCTAGTCCACGCCCGACCTACAATGAGCAGTTCTTC; cdr3_aa: CSASPRPTYNEQFF
j_call: TRBJ2-1; clone_size: many; d_call: .; v_call: TRBV16; cdr3_nt: TGTGCCAGCAGCCAAGGGTACGGGATATCAAATGAGCAGTTCTTC; cdr3_aa: CASSQGYGISNEQFF
j_call: TRBJ1-1; clone_size: many; d_call: .; v_call: TRBV9; cdr3_nt: TGTGCCAGCAGCGTAGACCGGGAGGGGAACACTGAAGCTTTCTTT; cdr3_aa: CASSVDREGNTEAFF
j_call: TRBJ1-5; clone_size: many; d_call: .; v_call: TRBV12-3/TRBV12-4; cdr3_nt: TGTGCCAGCAGTTTCGTGGGAGGGGATGGTTTGAGCAATCAGCCCCAGCATTTT; cdr3_aa: CASSFVGGDGLSNQPQHF
j_call: TRBJ2-3; clone_size: .; d_call: .; v_call: TRBV5-1; cdr3_nt: TGCGCCAGCAAGGGAAATACGCAGTATTTT; cdr3_aa: CASKGNTQYF
j_call: TRBJ2-3; clone_size: few; d_call: .; v_call: TRBV29-1; cdr3_nt: TGCAGCGTTCACTTCACTTCGACATTATTCACAGATACGCAGTATTTT; cdr3_aa: CSVHFTSTLFTDTQYF
j_call: TRBJ2-7; clone_size: many; d_call: .; v_call: TRBV7-2; cdr3_nt: TGTGCCAGCAGTTCGATCTACGAGCAGTACTTC; cdr3_aa: CASSSIYEQYF
j_call: TRBJ2-1; clone_size: many; d_call: TRBD1; v_call: TRBV28; cdr3_nt: TGTGCCAGCAGTTTCCTGGCAGGGGGTGAGCAGTTCTTC; cdr3_aa: CASSFLAGGEQFF
j_call: TRBJ2-1; clone_size: few; d_call: .; v_call: TRBV2; cdr3_nt: TGTGCCAGCATATTCCGGGGACCCAGCTCCTACAATGAGCAGTTCTTC; cdr3_aa: CASIFRGPSSYNEQFF